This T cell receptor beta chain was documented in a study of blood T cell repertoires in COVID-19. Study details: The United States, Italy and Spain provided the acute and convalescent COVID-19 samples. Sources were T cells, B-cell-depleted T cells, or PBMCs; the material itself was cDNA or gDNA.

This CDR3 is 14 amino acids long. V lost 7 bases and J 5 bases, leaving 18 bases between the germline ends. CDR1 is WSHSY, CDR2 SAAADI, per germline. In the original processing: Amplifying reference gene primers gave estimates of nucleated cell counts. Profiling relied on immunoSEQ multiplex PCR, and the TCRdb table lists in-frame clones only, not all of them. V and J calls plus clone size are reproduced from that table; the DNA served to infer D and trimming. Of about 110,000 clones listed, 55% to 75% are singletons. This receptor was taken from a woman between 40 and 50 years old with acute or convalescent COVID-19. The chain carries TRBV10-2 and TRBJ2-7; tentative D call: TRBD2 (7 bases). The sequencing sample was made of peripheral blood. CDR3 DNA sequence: TGCGCCAGCATGGAGACGGGGGGCTTCAACGAGCAGTACTTC. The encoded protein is CASMETGGFNEQYF.